This TCR beta chain came from a study of cytomegalovirus exposure and HLA in healthy donors (dated by TCRdb to about 2017). Concerning the study at large: An earlier analysis of 587 of the donors reported 250 to 300 Gb of sequence data and around 120 million unique TCR beta sequences obtained from around 170 million T cells. Roughly 300 gigabases of sequencing data and tens of millions of unique TCR sequences were included in an early release covering roughly 600 HLA-typed donors. Of the roughly 400 genotyped donors, roughly 80% were placed in the genetic ancestry cluster associated with self-reported Caucasian donors. The aim of the study was to test whether cataloging public T cell receptors could identify signatures of past pathogen exposure. The T cell repertoires of about 700 subjects were profiled by immunosequencing and related to cytomegalovirus serostatus. Besides the first cohort of more than 650 subjects, a separate validation cohort made up of 120 different subjects was used. The study combined high-throughput TCR immunosequencing, statistical association of individual TCRs with disease status, and machine learning to predict cytomegalovirus infection status. To study patterns of TCR occurrence, a later analysis re-analyzed previously published TCR beta repertoires from around 660 donors and added high-resolution HLA genotyping. Rather than drawing on any new phenotypic data, the later analysis identified candidate immune exposures from TCR beta sequences and the way those sequences occurred across donors. An earlier analysis of 450 to 750 of the donors used high-throughput TCR beta sequencing to judge whether each TCR beta V gene segment behaved as functional or pseudogenic. Donor age, sex, ethnicity and CMV serostatus were compiled together with the repertoire data. In a later genetic analysis, genome-wide SNP genotypes for about 65% of the 666 donors were used, and that subset was treated as a discovery cohort. Every discovery cohort repertoire had been produced on one sequencing platform. Both class I and class II loci were covered by HLA typing, at four-digit resolution. Typing coverage differed by locus: A, B, C, DRB1 and DQB1 were typed in about 620-630 donors, DQA1 in roughly 510, DPA1 in around 580, and DPB1 in just under 490. Because of strong linkage in the cohort, four to six DR-DQ haplotypes were treated as single units for association and clustering. On average, roughly 240,000 unique TCR beta nucleotide sequences were sequenced per donor among more than 350 genotyped donors of the cohort, with around 19% of those sequences being non-productive. Overall study results and their limits: In a later analysis, several top co-occurrence clusters were reported to appear linked to parvovirus B19, influenza, CMV and Epstein-Barr virus. In a later genetic analysis, a missense DCLRE1C variant was associated with V-gene and J-gene trimming of TCR beta chains, and the association was replicated in an independent cohort. Because counts were too low, about 17 rarely observed V segments, including chromosome 9 orphons, were excluded from the earlier analysis of 587 of the donors. Roughly uniform sequencing depth across donors was assumed in presence/absence analyses, although this assumption may not hold. The 87-base-pair reads could not distinguish some IMGT-functional V segments, including TRBV6-2 and TRBV6-3, so those segments were excluded. Broadly in line with IMGT annotations, most TCR beta V segments showed up in productive rearrangements about 90% or about 30% of the time in an earlier analysis of 450 to 600 of the donors. Immune exposure information for the cohort was limited to CMV serostatus. In a later analysis, TCR association rates were found to vary across HLA loci, with the most associated TCRs seen for DRB1 alleles and the fewest for HLA-C alleles. A further reported finding was that TCR beta sequences accurately predicted the HLA-A and HLA-B alleles for most subjects in the first cohort. In a later analysis, HLA-associated TCR beta chains were found to be more clonally expanded and to have lower generation probabilities than equally common non-associated chains. A cluster of highly shared sequence variants was judged likely to represent a technical artifact of the sequencing pipeline. When HLA alleles, especially DR and DQ, strongly co-occurred, TCR associations were difficult to assign to individual alleles. Correlated functional status among segregating V segments might reflect linkage disequilibrium, but an unknown experimental factor could not be ruled out. A later genetic analysis reported fewer N-insertions in productive TCRs among donors in an Asian-associated ancestry cluster than the roughly 700-donor mean. Because some donors lacked HLA typing at each locus, the association tests relied only on the typed subset. The authors suggested that the approach could potentially be generalized to other disease states and immunological phenotypes. Only TCR beta chains were sequenced in this cohort, and the absence of alpha or paired-chain data limited detectable features. The study gave a list of 150 to 200 TCR beta chains associated with cytomegalovirus. According to a later analysis, most CMV-associated TCR beta chains appeared to be HLA-restricted, and the HLA associations seemed to be driven largely by CMV exposure. Across donors, most TCR sequences were observed very rarely, whereas some public TCRs were present in many individuals. A few of the identified cytomegalovirus-associated TCR beta chains were confirmed in vitro to be specific for cytomegalovirus antigens. In a later analysis, some 18,000 TCR beta sequences were associated with specific HLA alleles at a false discovery rate of 0.05. In both the original and validation cohorts, the classifier was reported to diagnose cytomegalovirus status with high specificity and sensitivity.

Trimming at the junction amounts to 5 bases on V and 2 bases on J, and the germline ends lie 3 bases apart. As encoded in the germline V gene, CDR1 is KGHSH while CDR2 is LQKENI. The cysteine opens and the phenylalanine closes a CDR3 of 11 amino acids. Solely the CDR3 DNA is kept, with 33 bases framed from the first base. Remarks on this clone: The specificity of this receptor is unknown. Nothing much larger sits one base from this clone, and base qualities are not available.

The cohort consisted of some 730 healthy bone marrow donors. At the time of sampling, all cohort members were nominally healthy, though unrecorded immune exposures were likely present. CMV serostatus was positive for 289 and negative for about half of the roughly 700 cohort members, and was not recorded for this donor. A peripheral blood sample was provided by each donor, and peripheral blood mononuclear cells were used for TCR beta sequencing. Genomic DNA extraction from the blood cell samples was performed with the Qiagen DNeasy Blood Extraction Kit. The library was prepared using the immunoSEQ multiplex PCR assay. The multiplex PCR relied on a mix of 60 forward primers for TCR Vbeta segments and 13 reverse primers for TCR Jbeta segments. The CDR3 region of rearranged TCR beta genes was amplified from genomic DNA by a multiplex PCR assay. On the Illumina HiSeq System, the amplified TCR beta libraries were sequenced as 87-base-pair reads. Concerning the study's data processing: Across the roughly 600 repertoires, a later analysis counted roughly 77 million unique TCR beta chains, 8.5 million to 12 million of which were shared by at least two donors. Raw reads were error-corrected and collapsed into unique sequences with a nearest-neighbor algorithm that merged closely related sequences to remove PCR and sequencing errors. CDR3 sequences were aligned to IMGT reference sequences to assign V, D and J gene segments. For a sequence to be retained, at least a six-nucleotide match to both a V gene segment and a J gene segment was required. A rearrangement was called productive if the CDR3 had no stop codons and remained in frame with V and J, and every other rearrangement was called non-productive. CDR3 was defined by IMGT convention, running from the second conserved V-encoded cysteine to the conserved J-encoded phenylalanine. In an earlier analysis of more than 550 of the donors, sequences lacking an unambiguous match to a single V gene segment were excluded. In an earlier analysis of some 590 of the donors, a V segment was called functional when productive rearrangements were above 56.7%, and segregating when the standard deviation between donors exceeded 5%. A statistical classification framework was developed to diagnose cytomegalovirus status using the catalog of TCR beta chain sequences. In a later analysis, TCR nucleotide sequences were compared against IMGT/GENE-DB human TR gene sequences so that V and J genes could be assigned. In a later analysis, CDR3 sequences and most-parsimonious VDJ recombination scenarios were assigned using the TCRdist pipeline. In a later analysis, every TCR beta chain was defined by the combination of its CDR3 amino acid sequence and its V-gene family, and reads without a unique V-gene family were dropped. A later analysis removed 592 highly shared, low-generation-probability nucleotide sequences to deal with suspected cross-contamination and a sequencing artifact. A later analysis calculated a clonal expansion index for each public chain from normalized within-repertoire ranks of inferred template counts. In a later analysis, generation probabilities were computed with a VDJ recombination model fitted to out-of-frame rearrangements, and the resulting probabilities were checked against IGoR. A later analysis scored TCR-TCR, TCR-HLA and TCR-CMV co-occurrence with hypergeometric tests, applying a repertoire-size bias correction to TCR pairs. To estimate false discovery rates, a later analysis permuted the HLA or CMV assignments 20 times. In a later analysis, co-occurring TCRs were grouped using DBSCAN, with TCRdist sequence similarity added in when clustering inside HLA-allele-positive subsets. Co-occurrence clustering excluded repertoires with fewer than 30,000 or more than 120,000 public chains, plus five with anomalous nucleotide sharing. This immuneACCESS table, as held by TCRdb, lists in-frame sequences with V and J called but not all clones. Of the missing ones, under half trace to an unresolved V gene in checked studies; the others have no known cause. Clone size and V and J calls were adopted from that table, with D and trimming inferred from the DNA. This sample gives roughly 140,000 clones in total; roughly three quarters of them show up just once. The leading ten clones occupy 3.5% of the sample.

This receptor chain uses TRBV18 and TRBJ1-1, with the D gene call left open. This receptor was obtained from a human donor in good health. Sequencing was done on a sample of PBMCs. The nucleotide sequence reads TGTGCCAGCTCATTAAACACTGAAGCTTTCTTT. Its translation reads: CASSLNTEAFF.